A selection of T cell receptor beta chains follows, all from one sample in a study of T cell responses to AZD1222 COVID-19 vaccine. Only in-frame clones appear in the TCRdb table, and some are missing; sequencing was by immunoSEQ multiplex PCR. The table records about 130,000 clones, roughly 94% of them present only once. The sample here was peripheral blood, taken on day 0 of AZD1222 vaccination. The receptors were sampled from an adult in good health. Both conserved end residues are part of each CDR3.

V	J	CDR3
TRBV11-2	TRBJ2-1	CASSLAGDNEQFF
TRBV5-1	TRBJ2-1	CASSLAGQGADNEQFF
TRBV6-6	TRBJ1-5	CAISDRFNQPQHF
TRBV2	TRBJ1-1	CASSVMGTSNTEAFF
TRBV27	TRBJ2-7	CATSPGILSEQYF
TRBV10-3	TRBJ2-7	CAISDGVSYEQYF
TRBV7-9	TRBJ2-1	CASSLDPVNNEQFF
TRBV5-1	TRBJ2-1	CASSLFVDRGYEQFF
TRBV18	TRBJ2-2	CASSPPVPGLGELFF
TRBV16	TRBJ2-5	CASSQSRISGLETQYF
TRBV30	TRBJ1-1	CAWTGGRVNTEAFF
TRBV5-1	TRBJ1-4	CASSLDRGREKLFF
TRBV19	TRBJ1-3	CASRQGSNTIYF
TRBV4-1	TRBJ1-3	CASSPTGTGGPGNTIYF
TRBV7-3	TRBJ2-7	CASSLGGGRIFEQYF
TRBV5-1	TRBJ2-5	CASSFAGETQYF
TRBV13	TRBJ1-2	CASSLGGRTPVGYGYTF
TRBV10-3	TRBJ1-3	CAISYGATGNTIYF
TRBV7-2	TRBJ2-7	CASSLEARQTYEQYF
TRBV19	TRBJ1-2	CASSIRAYGYTF
TRBV4-3	TRBJ2-7	CASSPGTGSYEQYF
TRBV11-1	TRBJ2-7	CASSSQTSGSYEQYF
TRBV10-3	TRBJ2-2	CAISQQGAGELFF
TRBV27	TRBJ1-2	CASSPVGAVLYGYTF
TRBV4-3	TRBJ1-3	CASSPGQANSGNTIYF
TRBV9	TRBJ2-7	CASSASSRTLPEQYF
TRBV25-1	TRBJ2-5	CASSDRGLLSETQYF
TRBV24-1	TRBJ1-4	CATSDSGTGNEKLFF
TRBV7-9	TRBJ1-6	CASGWGRNSPLHF
TRBV7-9	TRBJ2-5	CASSTEGETQYF
TRBV15	TRBJ1-3	CATSSRVGNTIYF
TRBV2	TRBJ2-1	CASTRDYNEQFF
TRBV7-8	TRBJ2-2	CATRNTGELFF
TRBV9	TRBJ2-3	CASTGGLAGVDPDTQYF
TRBV2	TRBJ1-5	CASSGGGGNQPQHF
TRBV27	TRBJ2-1	CASSSLGGEGEQFF
TRBV11-2	TRBJ2-2	CASSLTGGYIGELFF
TRBV24-1	TRBJ2-3	CATSEARGTDTQYF
TRBV11-2	TRBJ2-2	CASSLDTRGTGGTGELFF
TRBV6-2/TRBV6-3	TRBJ2-7	CASSLGGQSPYEQYF
TRBV14	TRBJ1-4	CASSQERGLNEKLFF
TRBV18	TRBJ2-1	CASSPITGPWTNEQFF
TRBV7-2	TRBJ2-3	CASTILGRGTDTQYF
TRBV2	TRBJ1-3	CANYRESGNTIYF
TRBV20-1	TRBJ1-2	CSARFLQGYTF
TRBV3-1/TRBV3-2	TRBJ2-5	CASSQGGNRETQYF
TRBV29-1	TRBJ1-2	CSVEADVRGQGYTF
TRBV7-6	TRBJ1-1	CASSLAVVPDRDTEAFF
TRBV23-1	TRBJ2-3	CASRISGGNQLRDTQYF
TRBV7-2	TRBJ1-1	CASSVEANTEAFF
TRBV4-3	TRBJ2-3	CASSQVSASGGSTDTQYF
TRBV5-5	TRBJ1-5	CASSLDGDQPQHF
TRBV9	TRBJ2-1	CASSAGQGAGEQFF
TRBV2	TRBJ2-7	CASRQESYEQYF
TRBV19	TRBJ1-1	CASSTIRGVGTEAFF
TRBV20-1	TRBJ2-1	CSARVVEQFF
TRBV30	TRBJ1-2	CAWSRSGSYSDGYTF
TRBV11-1	TRBJ2-3	CASSLVRLAGLDTQYF
TRBV20-1	TRBJ1-5	CSASRTGGYNQPQHF
TRBV5-4	TRBJ2-1	CASSSEVEQFF